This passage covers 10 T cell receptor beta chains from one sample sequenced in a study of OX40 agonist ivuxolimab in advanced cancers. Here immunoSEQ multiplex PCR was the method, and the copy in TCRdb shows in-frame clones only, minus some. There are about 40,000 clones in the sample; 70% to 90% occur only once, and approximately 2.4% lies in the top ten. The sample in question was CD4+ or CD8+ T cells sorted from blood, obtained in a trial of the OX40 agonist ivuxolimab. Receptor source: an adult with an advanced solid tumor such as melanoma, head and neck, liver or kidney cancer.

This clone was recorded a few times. The DNA for the CDR3 is TGTGCCAGCAGCCCCACCGGGACTAGCCGCACAGATACGCAGTATTTT. This encodes CASSPTGTSRTDTQYF. This rearrangement joins TRBV7-3 to TRBJ2-3; TRBD2 aligns across 9 bases. V shed 5 bases, J shed 1 base, and the junction held 7 bases outside the gene matches. The length of the CDR3 is 16 residues. Germline V lookup: CDR1 SGHTA, CDR2 FQGTGA.

The CDR3, as DNA: TGTGCCAGCAGTTTCCCAGGGGGTAGAAGCTACACCTTC. Amino acids: CASSFPGGRSYTF. The genes are TRBV6-5 and TRBJ1-2; 7 bases are a match to TRBD1. The CDR3 runs to 13 residues. The V gene's germline CDR1 is MNHEY and CDR2 SVGAGI. V lost 4 bases and J lost 9; bases outside the gene matches: 8.

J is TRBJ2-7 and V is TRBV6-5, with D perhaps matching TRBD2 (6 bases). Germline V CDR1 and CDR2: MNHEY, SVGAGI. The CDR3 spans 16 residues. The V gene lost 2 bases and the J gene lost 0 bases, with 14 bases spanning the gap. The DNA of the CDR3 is TGTGCCAGCAGTTACCTAGGGGCGGGGTTCTCCTACGAGCAGTACTTC. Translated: CASSYLGAGFSYEQYF.

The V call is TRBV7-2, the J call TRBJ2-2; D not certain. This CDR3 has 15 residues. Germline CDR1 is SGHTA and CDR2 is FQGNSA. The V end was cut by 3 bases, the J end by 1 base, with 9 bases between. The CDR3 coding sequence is TGTGCCAGCAGCTTTTCTCGGCAGAACACCGGGGAGCTGTTTTTT. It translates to CASSFSRQNTGELFF.

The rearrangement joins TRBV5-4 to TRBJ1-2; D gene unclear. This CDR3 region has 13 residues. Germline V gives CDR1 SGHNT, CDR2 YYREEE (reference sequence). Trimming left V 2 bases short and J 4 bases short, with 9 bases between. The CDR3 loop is CASSFTPPYGYTF. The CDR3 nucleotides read TGTGCCAGCAGCTTCACCCCCCCCTATGGCTACACCTTC.

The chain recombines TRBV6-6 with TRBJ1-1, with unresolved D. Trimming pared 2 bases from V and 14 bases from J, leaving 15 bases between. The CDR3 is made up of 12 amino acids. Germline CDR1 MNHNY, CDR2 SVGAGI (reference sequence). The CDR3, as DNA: TGTGCCAGCAGTTACGGACCTCCGAGGAAATTCTTT. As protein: CASSYGPPRKFF.

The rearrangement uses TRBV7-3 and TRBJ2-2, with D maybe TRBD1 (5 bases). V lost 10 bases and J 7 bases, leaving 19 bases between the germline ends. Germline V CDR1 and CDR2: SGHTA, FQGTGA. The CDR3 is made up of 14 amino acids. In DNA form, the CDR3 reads TGTGCCACCGCCGACCTCACAGGCTACGGGGAGCTGTTTTTT. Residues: CATADLTGYGELFF.

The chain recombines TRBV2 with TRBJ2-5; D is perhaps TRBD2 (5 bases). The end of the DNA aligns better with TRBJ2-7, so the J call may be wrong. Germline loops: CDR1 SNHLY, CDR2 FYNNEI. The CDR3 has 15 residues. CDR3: CASSSRAVSSYEQYF. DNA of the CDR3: TGTGCCAGCAGCTCGAGGGCGGTTAGCTCCTACGAGCAGTACTTC.

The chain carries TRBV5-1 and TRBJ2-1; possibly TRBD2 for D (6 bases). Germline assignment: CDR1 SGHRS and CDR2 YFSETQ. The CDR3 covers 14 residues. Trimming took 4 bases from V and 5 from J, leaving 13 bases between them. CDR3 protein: CASSPGTLDNEQFF. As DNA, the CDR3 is TGCGCCAGCAGCCCCGGGACTCTGGACAATGAGCAGTTCTTC. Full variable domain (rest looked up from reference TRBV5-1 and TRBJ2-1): KAGVTQTPRYLIKTRGQQVTLSCSPISGHRSVSWYQQTPGQGLQFLFEYFSETQRNKGNFPGRFSGRQFSNSRSEMNVSTLELGDSALYLCASSPGTLDNEQFFGPGTRLTVL.

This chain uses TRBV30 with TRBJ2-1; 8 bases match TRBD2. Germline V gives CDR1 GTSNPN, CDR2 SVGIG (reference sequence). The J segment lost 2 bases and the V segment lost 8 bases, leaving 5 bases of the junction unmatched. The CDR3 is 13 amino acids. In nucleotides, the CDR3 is TGTGCCAGTACTAGCGGTACCTACAATGAGCAGTTCTTC. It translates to CASTSGTYNEQFF.